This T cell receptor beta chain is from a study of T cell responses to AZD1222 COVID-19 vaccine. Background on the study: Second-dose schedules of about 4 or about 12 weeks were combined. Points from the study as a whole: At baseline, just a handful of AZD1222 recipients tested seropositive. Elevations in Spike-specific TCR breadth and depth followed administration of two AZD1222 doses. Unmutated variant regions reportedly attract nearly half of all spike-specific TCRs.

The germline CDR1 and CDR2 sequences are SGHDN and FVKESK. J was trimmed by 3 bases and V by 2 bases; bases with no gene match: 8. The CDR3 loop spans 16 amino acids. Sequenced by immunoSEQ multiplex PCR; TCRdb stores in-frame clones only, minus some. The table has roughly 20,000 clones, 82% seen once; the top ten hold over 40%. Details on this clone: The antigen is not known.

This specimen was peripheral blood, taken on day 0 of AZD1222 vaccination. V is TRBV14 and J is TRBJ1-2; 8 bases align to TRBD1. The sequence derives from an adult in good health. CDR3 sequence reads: CASSQTQGAKYYGYTF. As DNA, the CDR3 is TGTGCCAGCAGCCAAACCCAGGGGGCGAAGTACTATGGCTACACCTTC.